The 32 T cell receptor beta chains given below trace back to one sample, sequenced in a study of cytomegalovirus exposure and HLA in healthy donors. PCR primers comprised 60 Vbeta and 13 Jbeta primers. This table comes from immunoSEQ multiplex PCR, and its TCRdb copy is limited to in-frame clones, with some not included. The table lists around 130,000 clones, 75% to 90% of them singletons. The sample comprised PBMCs. These receptors came from a woman aged 25 to 39 in good health and CMV-seropositive.

The rearrangement uses TRBV6-6 and TRBJ1-2; 11 bases agree with TRBD1. The CDR3 is 15 amino acids. CDR1 is MNHNY, CDR2 SVGAGI, per germline (reference sequence). The trim removed 2 bases at V and 4 bases at J, leaving 3 bases unmatched. CDR3 residues: CASSYGQGAFYGYTF. The CDR3 nucleotides are TGTGCCAGCAGTTACGGACAGGGGGCGTTCTATGGCTACACCTTC.

The chain carries TRBV30 and TRBJ1-5; weak D call: TRBD1 (5 bases). The CDR3 consists of 15 residues. Trimming removed 1 base from V and 5 bases from J, with 15 bases in between. The germline CDR1 and CDR2 sequences are GTSNPN and SVGIG (reference sequence). The CDR3 here is CAWSAGGSNYQPQHF. CDR3 DNA sequence: TGTGCCTGGAGTGCCGGGGGGTCCAACTATCAGCCCCAGCATTTT.

The chain uses TRBV5-6 and TRBJ1-1; D gene unclear. V lost 2 bases, J lost 3 bases, and 14 bases lay in between. CDR3 length: 15 residues. Germline V gives CDR1 SGHDT, CDR2 YYEEEE. The CDR3 protein is CASSLSGGRDTEAFF. DNA of the CDR3: TGTGCCAGCAGCTTATCGGGCGGGCGCGACACTGAAGCTTTCTTT.

The chain is built from TRBV4-1 and TRBJ1-1; D may be TRBD1 (6 bases). Germline V CDR1 and CDR2: MGHRA, YSYEKL. The CDR3 spans 15 residues. V was trimmed by 3 bases and J by 1 base, leaving 12 bases between them. The CDR3 region has the DNA TGCGCCAGCAGCCACCCTTCGACAGGGAACACTGAAGCTTTCTTT. It specifies CASSHPSTGNTEAFF.

The chain combines TRBV19 with TRBJ2-3, with D perhaps TRBD1 (5 bases). CDR1 LNHDA and CDR2 SQIVND come from the germline V gene (reference sequence). The CDR3 sequence is 16 residues long. V lost 4 bases to trimming and J lost 5 bases, with 19 bases between them. The CDR3 here is CASSNLPPTVIDTQYF. The DNA of the CDR3 is TGTGCCAGTAGTAACCTCCCCCCGACAGTTATAGATACGCAGTATTTT. The whole variable domain, filled in from reference TRBV19 and TRBJ2-3, reads DGGITQSPKYLFRKEGQNVTLSCEQNLNHDAMYWYRQDPGQGLRLIYYSQIVNDFQKGDIAEGYSVSREKKESFPLTVTSAQKNPTAFYLCASSNLPPTVIDTQYFGPGTRLTVL.

The CDR3 sequence: CASSLRMGPGLAGETQYF. The CDR3, as DNA: TGTGCCAGCAGCTTGAGGATGGGGCCTGGACTAGCGGGAGAGACCCAGTACTTC. This chain connects TRBV5-4 to TRBJ2-5; TRBD2 matches at 11 bases. This CDR3 is 18 amino acids long. Looked up from germline, CDR1 is SGHNT and CDR2 is YYREEE (reference sequence). J lost 4 bases, V lost 1 base, and 12 bases had no gene match.

The chain links TRBV11-2 to TRBJ1-2; 8 bases fit TRBD1. The V segment lost 6 bases and the J segment 5 bases; nucleotides outside the gene matches: 11. The CDR3 has 15 amino acids. Germline lookup yields CDR1 SGHAT and CDR2 FQNNGV. The CDR3 reads CASRSDRGGGYGYTF. The CDR3 DNA reads as TGTGCCAGCAGATCCGACAGGGGAGGAGGTTATGGCTACACCTTC.

This clone has just one count. The CDR3 DNA reads TGTGCCAGCAGTGGTTACAAGGGAGGGGGCAATCAGCCCCAGCATTTT. It yields the protein CASSGYKGGGNQPQHF. The V and J genes are TRBV2 and TRBJ1-5, with a weak D call TRBD1 (5 bases). The CDR3 length is 16 residues. The germline gives CDR1 SNHLY, CDR2 FYNNEI. V was trimmed by 4 bases and J by 2 bases, leaving 15 bases between them.

The V call is TRBV5-1, the J call TRBJ2-7, with D maybe TRBD1 (5 bases). Germline loops: CDR1 SGHRS, CDR2 YFSETQ. Trimming removed 1 base at V and 6 bases at J, with 17 bases between. The CDR3 consists of 15 residues. CDR3 sequence reads: CASSLRTGDRSEQYF. The CDR3 DNA follows: TGCGCCAGCAGCTTGAGAACAGGCGACCGGTCCGAGCAGTACTTC.

The chain links TRBV4-1 to TRBJ2-6, with D hard to call. The V end lost 3 bases, the J end lost 6 bases, and 12 bases lay between the germline ends. The CDR3 runs to 15 residues. From germline, CDR1 is MGHRA and CDR2 YSYEKL. CDR3: CASSHRHRSANVLTF. As DNA, the CDR3 is TGCGCCAGCAGCCACAGACATCGATCGGCCAACGTCCTGACTTTC.

The chain combines TRBV6-4 with TRBJ2-1; weak D call: TRBD2 (6 bases). V lost 4 bases, J lost 6 bases, and 16 bases lay in between. Germline assignment: CDR1 MRHNA and CDR2 SNTAGT. The CDR3 runs to 15 residues. In nucleotides, the CDR3 is TGTGCCAGCAGTGGACTCGGGGGACTCCTCAATGAGCAGTTCTTC. Amino acids: CASSGLGGLLNEQFF.

The rearrangement uses TRBV5-1 and TRBJ1-4; tentative D call: TRBD1 (6 bases). Looked up from germline, CDR1 is SGHRS and CDR2 is YFSETQ. This CDR3 has 14 residues. V was clipped by 2 bases and J by 5 bases, with 10 bases between them. The CDR3 reads CASSFSRGNEKLFF. As DNA, the CDR3 is TGCGCCAGCAGCTTCTCAAGGGGGAATGAAAAACTGTTTTTT.

This chain joins TRBV18 and TRBJ2-4; D is unclear. Germline V lookup: CDR1 KGHSH, CDR2 LQKENI. The CDR3 covers 14 residues. V was trimmed by 1 base and J by 7 bases, leaving 11 bases between them. This chain's CDR3 is CASSPQRDNNIQYF. The CDR3 DNA reads TGTGCCAGCTCACCACAGAGAGACAACAACATTCAGTACTTC. The entire variable domain, with the rest obtained from reference TRBV18 and TRBJ2-4, is as follows: NAGVMQNPRHLVRRRGQEARLRCSPMKGHSHVYWYRQLPEEGLKFMVYLQKENIIDESGMPKERFSAEFPKEGPSILRIQQVVRGDSAAYFCASSPQRDNNIQYFGAGTRLSVL.

The CDR3 DNA reads TGTGCCAGCTCACCAGGCGAAAAACTGTTTTTT. It is translated as CASSPGEKLFF. This sequence joins TRBV18 and TRBJ1-4; no definite D call. Germline V gene data show CDR1 as KGHSH and CDR2 as LQKENI. Between the trimmed V and J ends, which lost 2 bases and 8 bases, there was a span of 3 bases. This CDR3 contains 11 residues.

CDR3 nucleotide sequence: TGTGCCAGCTCACCAAGCGGCGGACAGGGGCGAAACACCGGGGAGCTGTTTTTT. It yields the protein CASSPSGGQGRNTGELFF. The V call is TRBV18, the J call TRBJ2-2; 9 bases align to TRBD1. CDR1 is KGHSH and CDR2 is LQKENI in the germline V gene. The trim removed 2 bases at V and 2 bases at J, leaving 9 bases unmatched. The CDR3 length is 18 residues.

CDR3 loop: CASSLAWGDANTGELFF. CDR3 bases: TGTGCCAGCAGCTTGGCCTGGGGAGACGCGAACACCGGGGAGCTGTTTTTT. The rearrangement joins TRBV5-4 to TRBJ2-2, with a possible D match to TRBD2 (5 bases). Germline V lookup: CDR1 SGHNT, CDR2 YYREEE (reference sequence). V lost 0 bases to trimming and J lost 0 bases, with 12 bases between them. The CDR3 has 17 amino acids.

The genes are TRBV2 and TRBJ1-2; 7 nucleotides match TRBD1. In germline, CDR1 is SNHLY, CDR2 FYNNEI. The CDR3 loop spans 13 amino acids. V was clipped by 7 bases and J by 1 base; unmatched bases: 3. CDR3 sequence reads: CASKGTVNYGYTF. As DNA, the CDR3 is TGTGCCAGCAAGGGGACAGTTAACTATGGCTACACCTTC.

The chain is built from TRBV6-5 and TRBJ2-7; 13 bases fit TRBD2. The CDR3 consists of 15 residues. V lost 6 bases, J lost 5 bases, and 7 bases stayed unmatched. Germline CDR1 MNHEY, CDR2 SVGAGI. As DNA, the CDR3 is TGTGCCAGCAGGGACCCCGGGACTAGCGGGGACGAGCAGTACTTC. This translates into CASRDPGTSGDEQYF.

The chain couples TRBV28 to TRBJ2-7; D remains unclear. V was trimmed by 6 bases and J by 0 bases, leaving 15 bases between them. In germline, CDR1 is MDHEN, CDR2 SYDVKM. The CDR3 runs 15 residues. CDR3 coding DNA: TGTGCCAGCAGCCCAATATACTCTAGCTCCTACGAGCAGTACTTC. Amino acids: CASSPIYSSSYEQYF.

This chain links TRBV9 with TRBJ1-1; maybe TRBD1 (6 bases). Trimming pared 0 bases from V and 4 bases from J, leaving 25 bases between. CDR1 SGDLS and CDR2 YYNGEE come from the germline V gene. The CDR3 has 19 residues. Here the CDR3 reads CASSVATDEGGAPGTEAFF. For the CDR3, the DNA is TGTGCCAGCAGCGTAGCTACTGATGAGGGGGGGGCCCCGGGCACTGAAGCTTTCTTT.

The chain links TRBV2 to TRBJ1-2; no firm D call. The germline V gene encodes CDR1 SNHLY and CDR2 FYNNEI. This CDR3 spans 17 amino acids. V lost 0 bases and J lost 6, with 20 bases in between. CDR3 loop: CASSEARGRTIRNGYTF. In DNA, the CDR3 is TGTGCCAGCAGTGAAGCGCGAGGGCGGACTATTAGGAATGGCTACACCTTC. Full variable domain (outside the CDR3, taken from reference TRBV2 and TRBJ1-2): EPEVTQTPSHQVTQMGQEVILRCVPISNHLYFYWYRQILGQKVEFLVSFYNNEISEKSEIFDDQFSVERPDGSNFTLKIRSTKLEDSAMYFCASSEARGRTIRNGYTFGSGTRLTVV.

This clone was recorded a few times. The chain uses TRBV28 and TRBJ1-4; D gene uncertain. The germline V gene has CDR1 MDHEN and CDR2 SYDVKM. Trimming shortened V by 4 bases and J by 7 bases, and 16 bases separated the two germline ends. This CDR3 is built from 15 residues. The CDR3 nucleotides are TGTGCCAGCAGTTCCTATGCAGCGGGTGGTGAAAAACTGTTTTTT. The encoded protein is CASSSYAAGGEKLFF.

The chain combines TRBV28 with TRBJ1-6, with D maybe TRBD1 (6 bases). CDR3 length equals 15 residues. V was pared by 8 bases and J by 9 bases, with 20 bases between. Germline V gene sequence: CDR1 MDHEN, CDR2 SYDVKM. The CDR3 region has the DNA TGTGCCAGCTCCCCTAGGGGGGGAGGGAGTTCACCCCTCCACTTT. This translates into CASSPRGGGSSPLHF.

The genes are TRBV19 and TRBJ2-2; possibly TRBD2 for D (5 bases). Between the trimmed V and J ends, which lost 6 bases and 4 bases, there was a span of 18 bases. This CDR3 region has 16 residues. Germline loops: CDR1 LNHDA, CDR2 SQIVND (reference sequence). CDR3 bases: TGTGCCAGTAGCCTTGCAGGTCGCGCGGGCACCGGGGAGCTGTTTTTT. As protein: CASSLAGRAGTGELFF.

The chain employs TRBV6-5 and TRBJ2-7; TRBD1 matches 9 bases. Germline assignment: CDR1 MNHEY and CDR2 SVGAGI. The CDR3 length is 14 residues. The ends lost 6 bases at V and 5 bases at J; junction bases unmatched: 8. CDR3 nucleotides: TGTGCCAGCAGCCCCGGGACAGGGAGCAACGAGCAGTACTTC. Protein sequence: CASSPGTGSNEQYF.

This clone was seen a few times. The chain joins TRBV28 to TRBJ1-1, with 7 bases matching TRBD1. Looked up from germline, CDR1 is MDHEN and CDR2 is SYDVKM. V shed 11 bases and J 0 bases; nucleotides not matched to a gene: 9. The CDR3 has 14 residues. The CDR3 sequence is CAGGSGQLNTEAFF. As DNA, the CDR3 is TGTGCCGGGGGCTCGGGACAGCTGAACACTGAAGCTTTCTTT.

This clone is a singleton in its sample. J is TRBJ1-5 and V is TRBV10-2; D perhaps matches TRBD1 (5 bases). CDR3 length: 14 residues. The germline V gene encodes CDR1 WSHSY and CDR2 SAAADI. V lost 3 bases and J 3 bases, leaving 9 bases between the germline ends. This CDR3 reads CASSEAGPNQPQHF. The DNA for the CDR3 is TGCGCCAGCAGTGAAGCAGGGCCCAATCAGCCCCAGCATTTT.

In its sample, this clone was seen a few times. The chain links TRBV19 to TRBJ2-7; 9 bases line up with TRBD1. Germline CDR1 and CDR2: LNHDA and SQIVND (reference sequence). With V trimmed by 3 bases and J by 6 bases, 9 bases remained unmatched. This CDR3 spans 15 amino acids. The CDR3 spells CASSMGGQGLGEQYF. The CDR3 DNA follows: TGTGCCAGTAGTATGGGGGGACAGGGCCTGGGCGAGCAGTACTTC.

The rearrangement joins TRBV27 to TRBJ2-7; 9 bases fit TRBD2. The CDR3 consists of 15 residues. The V segment lost 2 bases and the J segment 5 bases; nucleotides outside the gene matches: 7. CDR1 is MNHEY, CDR2 SMNVEV, per germline (reference sequence). This CDR3 reads CASSLRAGGMNEQYF. The DNA of the CDR3 is TGTGCCAGCAGTTTAAGGGCGGGAGGGATGAACGAGCAGTACTTC.

This clone was seen a single time. V usage is TRBV10-3 and J usage is TRBJ1-2; 11 bases are shared with TRBD1. The CDR3 runs to 14 residues. CDR1 is ENHRY, CDR2 SYGVKD, per germline. Trimming removed 3 bases from V and 6 bases from J; junction bases left unmatched: 3. CDR3 DNA: TGTGCCATCAGTGAAGGGACAGGGGGTGATGGCTACACCTTC. Protein sequence: CAISEGTGGDGYTF.

The rearrangement links TRBV5-1 to TRBJ2-1; perhaps TRBD1 as D (5 bases). There are 15 residues in the CDR3. The V gene lost 0 bases and the J gene lost 0 bases, with 7 bases spanning the gap. Germline loops: CDR1 SGHRS, CDR2 YFSETQ. The CDR3 loop is CASSLEGASYNEQFF. The CDR3 DNA reads TGCGCCAGCAGCTTGGAAGGGGCCTCCTACAATGAGCAGTTCTTC.

This chain joins TRBV5-4 and TRBJ2-3, with D perhaps matching TRBD1 (6 bases). CDR1 is SGHNT and CDR2 is YYREEE in the germline V gene (reference sequence). The CDR3 sequence is 13 residues long. V lost 4 bases to trimming and J lost 6 bases, with 12 bases between them. CDR3 sequence: CASSPQGRDTQYF. CDR3 nucleotide sequence: TGTGCCAGCAGCCCCCAGGGGCGGGATACGCAGTATTTT.